This T cell receptor (beta chain) originates from a study of CD8+ T cells in alopecia areata. About the study: Tofacitinib continued for 6 to 18 months and was then withheld for 6 months. Findings and limits, study-wide: More clonal than normal scalp was lesional scalp, particularly alopecia totalis/universalis. Sequencing of scalp tissue also captures the resident alphabeta T cells of normal skin.

As the sequencing template, cDNA was produced by extracting RNA and reverse transcribing it. Produced via immunoSEQ multiplex PCR; TCRdb's table is partial and in-frame only. The data contain around 160,000 clones, around 50% of them seen just once; the ten biggest clones take up roughly 7.5%. Germline loops: CDR1 SQVTM, CDR2 ANQGSEA. The CDR3 is 12 residues long. V shed 4 bases and J shed 2 bases, with 8 bases lying between them. Both CD4+ and CD8+ T cells were separated by sorting PBMCs. For this clone: Its antigen is unknown. Different DNA sequences within this sample yield the same CDR3.

V gene TRBV29-1 combines with J gene TRBJ1-1; no firm D call. The clonotype was recovered from a human donor with alopecia areata. Source material: CD4+ T cells sorted from blood. Here the CDR3 reads CSVAGLNTEAFF. In DNA form, the CDR3 reads TGCAGCGTTGCAGGCTTAAACACTGAAGCTTTCTTT.